These 4 T cell receptor beta chains came from one sample sequenced in a study of CD8 T cells in Susac syndrome. It was with random hexamers that roughly 0.45 to 1 ug RNA was reverse transcribed. TCRdb reprocessed the immunoSEQ multiplex PCR reads with MiXCR, giving one entry per CDR3 protein. The table records about 180,000 distinct CDR3 sequences, approximately 95% of them present only once. Source material: CD4+ T cells from PBMCs. All receptors derive from a human donor with Susac syndrome.

The rearrangement joins TRBV5-4 to TRBJ2-3, with 9 bases that match TRBD1. The CDR3 runs to 15 residues. Trimming removed 3 bases from V and 5 bases from J; junction bases left unmatched: 7. Germline assignment: CDR1 SGHNT and CDR2 YYREEE (reference sequence). CDR3 sequence: CASSSPGQGEDTQYF. The CDR3 DNA follows: TGTGCCAGCAGCTCCCCGGGACAGGGTGAAGATACGCAGTATTTT. Using reference TRBV5-4 and TRBJ2-3 for the parts outside the CDR3, the full variable domain is ETGVTQSPTHLIKTRGQQVTLRCSSQSGHNTVSWYQQALGQGPQFIFQYYREEENGRGNFPPRFSGLQFPNYSSELNVNALELDDSALYLCASSSPGQGEDTQYFGPGTRLTVL.

The V gene is TRBV29-1, the J gene TRBJ1-1; the D gene is possibly TRBD1 (6 bases). Trimming left V 7 bases short and J 4 bases short, with 16 bases between. Germline loops: CDR1 SQVTM, CDR2 ANQGSEA. The CDR3 covers 13 residues. CDR3 sequence reads: CSADRTWGTEAFF. CDR3 bases: TGCAGCGCCGACAGGACCTGGGGCACTGAAGCTTTCTTT.

The chain carries TRBV28 and TRBJ2-5, with 10 bases lining up with TRBD2. V gave up 4 bases and J gave up 5 bases; unmatched junction bases: 7. The V gene's germline CDR1 is MDHEN and CDR2 SYDVKM. The CDR3 is made up of 15 amino acids. The CDR3 loop is CASSSGGTSEETQYF. CDR3 in DNA: TGTGCCAGCAGTTCAGGGGGGACTAGCGAGGAGACCCAGTACTTC.

V and J are TRBV30 and TRBJ2-1, with 10 bases fitting TRBD1. The CDR3 extends over 14 amino acids. The trim removed 7 bases at V and 9 bases at J, leaving 12 bases unmatched. Germline CDR1 and CDR2: GTSNPN and SVGIG (reference sequence). The CDR3 region is CASVPGQGLGEQFF. CDR3 nucleotides: TGTGCCTCCGTACCGGGACAGGGGTTGGGTGAGCAGTTCTTC.